This T cell receptor (beta chain) comes out of a study of early T cells in non-severe SARS-CoV-2 infection. The V gene end was trimmed by 4 bases and the J gene end by 8 bases; junction bases not matched to a gene: 8. CDR3 length: 15 amino acids. Germline CDR1 is SGHKS and CDR2 is YYEKEE (reference sequence). TCRdb recomputed calls from the 5' RACE reads with MiXCR, one row per CDR3 protein. This sample has around 82,000 distinct CDR3 sequences, with under 15% found just once. The chain carries TRBV5-5 and TRBJ1-4; 10 nucleotides agree with TRBD1. Specimen: whole blood. This receptor was taken from an adult who was a healthcare worker with PCR-confirmed SARS-CoV-2 infection or an uninfected control (not recorded which). CDR3 coding DNA: TGTGCCAGCAGCAGGACGGACAGGGGGACCGAAAAACTGTTTTTT. This encodes CASSRTDRGTEKLFF.